This is a list of T cell receptor beta chains from one sample in a study of OX40 agonist ivuxolimab in advanced cancers. TCRdb keeps only in-frame clones here, not all; method: immunoSEQ multiplex PCR. Counted here are about 100,000 clones, under 95% occurring once; the ten biggest clones make up about 0.51%. This specimen consisted of CD4+ or CD8+ T cells sorted from blood, obtained in a trial of the OX40 agonist ivuxolimab. The receptors here all came from an adult with an advanced solid tumor such as melanoma, head and neck, liver or kidney cancer. Both conserved end residues are part of each CDR3. The D gene is left open where the match is weak. Some rows mark clone size as missing; the rest say once, few, many or name a class of expanded clone.

V gene: TRBV4-1
clone size: .
J gene: TRBJ1-4
D gene: .
CDR3 DNA: TGCGCCAGCAGCCTGGGACCTTCCGTTGATGAAAAACTGTTTTTT
CDR3 protein: CASSLGPSVDEKLFF

V gene: TRBV6-5
clone size: .
J gene: TRBJ2-7
D gene: TRBD2
CDR3 DNA: TGTGCCAGCAGTCAGGGAGGGCCTCTCTACGAGCAGTACTTC
CDR3 protein: CASSQGGPLYEQYF

V gene: TRBV6-1
clone size: few
J gene: TRBJ2-2
D gene: .
CDR3 DNA: TGTGCCAGCAGTGTCGGGATGCCGGGCCGGGAGCTGTTTTTT
CDR3 protein: CASSVGMPGRELFF

V gene: TRBV5-1
clone size: .
J gene: TRBJ2-1
D gene: .
CDR3 DNA: TGCGCCAGCAGCTTGGGCAGGGGGGGGGATGAGCAGTTCTTC
CDR3 protein: CASSLGRGGDEQFF

V gene: TRBV19
clone size: .
J gene: TRBJ1-1
D gene: .
CDR3 DNA: TGTGCCAGTAGTATGTGGGGGAATGATCGAGCTTTCTTT
CDR3 protein: CASSMWGNDRAFF

V gene: TRBV7-9
clone size: .
J gene: TRBJ2-7
D gene: TRBD1
CDR3 DNA: TGTGCCAGCAGCTTGATATCGACAGGGGGATCCTACGAGCAGTACTTC
CDR3 protein: CASSLISTGGSYEQYF

V gene: TRBV7-8
clone size: .
J gene: TRBJ1-1
D gene: TRBD1
CDR3 DNA: TGTGCCAGCAGTTCCGACAGGGTCCTCTTTATGAACACTGAAGCTTTCTTT
CDR3 protein: CASSSDRVLFMNTEAFF

V gene: TRBV11-2
clone size: .
J gene: TRBJ2-7
D gene: TRBD2
CDR3 DNA: TGTGCCAGCAGCTCGATAGCGGGAGCAGGCTACGAGCAGTACTTC
CDR3 protein: CASSSIAGAGYEQYF

V gene: TRBV7-3
clone size: .
J gene: TRBJ2-1
D gene: .
CDR3 DNA: TGTGCCAGCAGCCCGAAACCCCAAAATGAGCAGTTCTTC
CDR3 protein: CASSPKPQNEQFF

V gene: TRBV9
clone size: .
J gene: TRBJ1-3
D gene: .
CDR3 DNA: TGTGCCAGCAGCGTAGAAGGGGTTGGAAACACCATATATTTT
CDR3 protein: CASSVEGVGNTIYF

V gene: TRBV5-4
clone size: once
J gene: TRBJ2-1
D gene: TRBD2
CDR3 DNA: TGTGCCAGCAGCCAGGGACTAGCGGTGGGAAATGAGCAGTTCTTC
CDR3 protein: CASSQGLAVGNEQFF

V gene: TRBV5-4
clone size: .
J gene: TRBJ1-2
D gene: .
CDR3 DNA: TGTGCCAGCAGCTTGAAGGGCGGGGGGATTGGCTACACCTTC
CDR3 protein: CASSLKGGGIGYTF

V gene: TRBV7-3
clone size: .
J gene: TRBJ2-3
D gene: .
CDR3 DNA: TGTGCCAGCAGCCCTCAGGGTAGGACAGATACGCAGTATTTT
CDR3 protein: CASSPQGRTDTQYF

V gene: TRBV5-5
clone size: few
J gene: TRBJ2-7
D gene: .
CDR3 DNA: TGTGCCAGCAGCCTCCAGGGAGGTGGCTACGAGCAGTACTTC
CDR3 protein: CASSLQGGGYEQYF

V gene: TRBV11-2
clone size: .
J gene: TRBJ2-5
D gene: .
CDR3 DNA: TGTGCCAGCAGCACCCGGGAGACCCAGTACTTC
CDR3 protein: CASSTRETQYF

V gene: TRBV28
clone size: .
J gene: TRBJ1-2
D gene: .
CDR3 DNA: TGTGCCAGCAGTTTCAGCAACTATGGCTACACCTTC
CDR3 protein: CASSFSNYGYTF

V gene: TRBV7-2
clone size: .
J gene: TRBJ2-7
D gene: .
CDR3 DNA: TGTGCCAGCAGCCCCCAATCCTACGAGCAGTACTTC
CDR3 protein: CASSPQSYEQYF

V gene: TRBV7-3
clone size: .
J gene: TRBJ2-3
D gene: .
CDR3 DNA: TGTGCCAGCAGCTTAATGCCCACAGATACGCAGTATTTT
CDR3 protein: CASSLMPTDTQYF

V gene: TRBV5-4
clone size: .
J gene: TRBJ1-4
D gene: .
CDR3 DNA: TGTGCCAGCAGCTTGGCGCCCCGGGACGCATCTGAAAAACTGTTTTTT
CDR3 protein: CASSLAPRDASEKLFF

V gene: TRBV6-6
clone size: once
J gene: TRBJ1-5
D gene: .
CDR3 DNA: TGTGCCAGCAGCTCCTCCCCCCCCGAAGGGCATGGGGCCCAGCATTTT
CDR3 protein: CASSSSPPEGHGAQHF

V gene: TRBV25-1
clone size: .
J gene: TRBJ2-1
D gene: .
CDR3 DNA: TGTGCCAGCAGTGAACATAGCGGACAACTCAATGAGCAGTTCTTC
CDR3 protein: CASSEHSGQLNEQFF

V gene: TRBV5-4
clone size: .
J gene: TRBJ2-3
D gene: TRBD2
CDR3 DNA: TGTGCCAGCAGCAGTGGACTAGGTGGCACAGATACGCAGTATTTT
CDR3 protein: CASSSGLGGTDTQYF

V gene: TRBV11-2
clone size: .
J gene: TRBJ2-1
D gene: .
CDR3 DNA: TGTGCCAGCAGCTTAGGACAGAACAATGAGCAGTTCTTC
CDR3 protein: CASSLGQNNEQFF

V gene: TRBV5-5
clone size: .
J gene: TRBJ1-1
D gene: .
CDR3 DNA: TGTGCCAGCAGCTTACAGGGCCACACTGAAGCTTTCTTT
CDR3 protein: CASSLQGHTEAFF

V gene: TRBV19
clone size: .
J gene: TRBJ1-2
D gene: .
CDR3 DNA: TGTGCCAGTAGTGACGAGGGAAGATCTGACTACACCTTC
CDR3 protein: CASSDEGRSDYTF

V gene: TRBV4-3
clone size: once
J gene: TRBJ1-2
D gene: .
CDR3 DNA: TGCGCCAGCAGCCCCAGCTTACAGTCGTACTATGGCTACACCTTC
CDR3 protein: CASSPSLQSYYGYTF

V gene: TRBV10-3
clone size: .
J gene: TRBJ2-4
D gene: .
CDR3 DNA: TGTGCCATCAGTGACCCCGGGGACATTCAGTACTTC
CDR3 protein: CAISDPGDIQYF

V gene: TRBV19
clone size: .
J gene: TRBJ1-1
D gene: .
CDR3 DNA: TGTGCCAGTATCTCAAACACTGAAGCTTTCTTT
CDR3 protein: CASISNTEAFF

V gene: TRBV5-1
clone size: .
J gene: TRBJ2-1
D gene: TRBD2
CDR3 DNA: TGCGCCAGCAGCTCATCACTAGCGGGAGACTCCTACAATGAGCAGTTCTTC
CDR3 protein: CASSSSLAGDSYNEQFF

V gene: TRBV5-4
clone size: .
J gene: TRBJ2-3
D gene: TRBD2
CDR3 DNA: TGTGCCAGCAGCCTGCCGGCAGCGGGAGTTCGAACAGATACGCAGTATTTT
CDR3 protein: CASSLPAAGVRTDTQYF

V gene: TRBV5-4
clone size: .
J gene: TRBJ1-3
D gene: TRBD1
CDR3 DNA: TGTGCCAGCAGCTCTCCGGGACAGGGGGGTGGAAACACCATATATTTT
CDR3 protein: CASSSPGQGGGNTIYF

V gene: TRBV7-2
clone size: .
J gene: TRBJ2-7
D gene: TRBD1
CDR3 DNA: TGTGCCAGCAGCGTTCGGGACAGGGGCTACGAGCAGTACTTC
CDR3 protein: CASSVRDRGYEQYF

V gene: TRBV11-2
clone size: .
J gene: TRBJ2-1
D gene: .
CDR3 DNA: TGTGCCAGCAGCCATCAGTCGAGCTCCTACAATGAGCAGTTCTTC
CDR3 protein: CASSHQSSSYNEQFF

V gene: TRBV30
clone size: .
J gene: TRBJ2-5
D gene: .
CDR3 DNA: TGTGCCTGGAGTGTTGGGGGTAAGGGGGAGACCCAGTACTTC
CDR3 protein: CAWSVGGKGETQYF

V gene: TRBV9
clone size: .
J gene: TRBJ2-3
D gene: TRBD2
CDR3 DNA: TGTGCCAGCAGTGATCCGGGACTAGCGGGGGGAGCCGGGTCCACAGATACGCAGTATTTT
CDR3 protein: CASSDPGLAGGAGSTDTQYF

V gene: TRBV5-1
clone size: .
J gene: TRBJ1-2
D gene: .
CDR3 DNA: TGCGCCAGCAGCTTGGGAACGAGCTATGGCTACACCTTC
CDR3 protein: CASSLGTSYGYTF